Listed below are T cell receptor beta chains from one sample, sequenced in a study of shared clonotypes between healthy human individuals. The method was immunoSEQ multiplex PCR; TCRdb's version includes in-frame clones alone and lacks a portion of them. In the table there are over a million clones, around 82% of which are singletons. Sequencing used memory CD4+ T cells from PBMCs. The receptors come from a man aged 18-30 years in good health. Some clones in this sample may be carry-over from other donors' samples. The CDR3 runs from the conserved cysteine through the conserved F or W. Fields, in order: V gene, J gene, D gene, clone size, CDR3 protein, CDR3 DNA. D genes are given only for firm matches. Size is omitted from some rows. Given values are once, few, many or a class for expanded clones.

TRBV5-1	TRBJ2-7	TRBD2	-	CASSFMAGGYEQYF	TGCGCCAGCAGCTTCATGGCGGGAGGCTACGAGCAGTACTTC
TRBV21-1	TRBJ2-7	-	-	CASSKKRLEPYEQYF	TGTGCCAGCAGCAAAAAAAGACTAGAACCTTACGAGCAGTACTTC
TRBV5-6	TRBJ2-2	-	-	CASSYFGSNTGELFF	TGTGCCAGCAGCTATTTCGGGTCCAACACCGGGGAGCTGTTTTTT
TRBV11-2	TRBJ2-3	-	-	CASSPGSARPDTQYF	TGTGCCAGCAGCCCCGGGAGCGCTCGGCCAGATACGCAGTATTTT
TRBV5-4	TRBJ2-7	-	-	CASSTKGSSYEQYF	TGTGCCAGCAGCACTAAGGGGAGTTCCTACGAGCAGTACTTC
TRBV29-1	TRBJ2-3	TRBD2	-	CSDRPGLVIQADTQYF	TGCAGCGACCGACCGGGACTAGTAATTCAAGCAGATACGCAGTATTTT
TRBV5-1	TRBJ2-2	-	-	CASSLSWAANTGELFF	TGCGCCAGCAGCCTAAGTTGGGCCGCGAACACCGGGGAGCTGTTTTTT
TRBV5-4	TRBJ2-1	-	-	CASSLEGGPRFF	TGTGCCAGCAGCTTGGAGGGGGGACCCCGGTTCTTC
TRBV29-1	TRBJ1-2	TRBD1	few	CSAGDRGNGYTF	TGCAGCGCTGGGGACAGGGGAAATGGCTACACCTTC
TRBV6-5	TRBJ1-4	-	-	CASSYGGGEKLFF	TGTGCCAGCAGTTACGGCGGGGGTGAAAAACTGTTTTTT
TRBV7-2	TRBJ2-1	-	-	CASSPRDPGMLEQFF	TGTGCCAGCAGCCCCCGGGACCCGGGAATGTTAGAGCAGTTCTTC
TRBV5-1	TRBJ2-7	-	-	CASSSTMTGTTLGEQYF	TGCGCCAGCAGCTCCACAATGACCGGGACCACCCTAGGGGAGCAGTACTTC
TRBV11-2	TRBJ2-7	-	-	CASSPQGRREQYF	TGTGCCAGCAGCCCACAGGGAAGGAGGGAGCAGTACTTC
TRBV27	TRBJ2-2	-	few	CASSLRQSANTGELFF	TGTGCCAGCAGTTTAAGACAGTCCGCGAACACCGGGGAGCTGTTTTTT
TRBV5-8	TRBJ2-5	TRBD2	-	CASRPRRGETQYF	TGTGCCAGCAGACCCAGGCGGGGGGAGACCCAGTACTTC
TRBV6-5	TRBJ1-1	TRBD1	-	CASSYPSGGRTEAFF	TGTGCCAGCAGTTACCCTTCAGGGGGTAGGACTGAAGCTTTCTTT
TRBV29-1	TRBJ1-1	-	few	CSVGQGNTEAFF	TGCAGCGTTGGGCAGGGAAACACTGAAGCTTTCTTT
TRBV7-3	TRBJ1-1	-	-	CASREQPNTEAFF	TGTGCCAGCAGGGAACAGCCTAACACTGAAGCTTTCTTT
TRBV6-1	TRBJ2-7	TRBD2	-	CASSPGGYEQYF	TGTGCCAGCAGTCCGGGAGGCTACGAGCAGTACTTC
TRBV28	TRBJ1-1	-	once	CASHIREQAFF	TGTGCCAGCCACATACGGGAGCAAGCTTTCTTT
TRBV19	TRBJ2-2	-	-	CASSITVRNTGELFF	TGTGCCAGTAGTATAACTGTAAGAAACACCGGGGAGCTGTTTTTT
TRBV4-1	TRBJ1-5	-	-	CASSQITGPQHF	TGCGCCAGCAGCCAAATCACGGGGCCCCAGCATTTT
TRBV28	TRBJ2-3	-	-	CASSRGRRTDTQYF	TGTGCCAGCAGTAGAGGGAGGCGCACAGATACGCAGTATTTT
TRBV6-5	TRBJ1-6	-	-	CASSITNSPLHF	TGTGCCAGCAGTATTACTAATTCACCCCTCCACTTT